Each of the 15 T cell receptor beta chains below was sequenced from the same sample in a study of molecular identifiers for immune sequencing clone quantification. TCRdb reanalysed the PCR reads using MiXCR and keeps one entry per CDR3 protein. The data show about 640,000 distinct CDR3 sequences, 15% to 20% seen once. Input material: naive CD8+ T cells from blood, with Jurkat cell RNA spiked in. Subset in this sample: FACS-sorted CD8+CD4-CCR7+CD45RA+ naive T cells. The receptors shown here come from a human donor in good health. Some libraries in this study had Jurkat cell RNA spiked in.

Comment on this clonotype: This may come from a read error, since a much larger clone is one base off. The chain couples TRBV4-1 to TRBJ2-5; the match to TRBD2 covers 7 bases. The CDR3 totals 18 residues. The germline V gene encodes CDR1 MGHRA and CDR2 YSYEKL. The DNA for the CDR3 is TGCGCCAGCAGCCCAGAGGGTATCGCGGGAGCCGATCAAGGGACCCAGTACTTC. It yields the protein CASSPEGIAGADQGTQYF.

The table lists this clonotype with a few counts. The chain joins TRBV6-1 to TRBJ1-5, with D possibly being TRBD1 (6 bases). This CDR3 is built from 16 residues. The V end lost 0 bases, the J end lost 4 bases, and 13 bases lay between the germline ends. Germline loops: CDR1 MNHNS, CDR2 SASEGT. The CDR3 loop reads CASSEARVGGNQPQHF. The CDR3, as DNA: TGTGCCAGCAGTGAAGCGCGAGTAGGGGGTAATCAGCCCCAGCATTTT.

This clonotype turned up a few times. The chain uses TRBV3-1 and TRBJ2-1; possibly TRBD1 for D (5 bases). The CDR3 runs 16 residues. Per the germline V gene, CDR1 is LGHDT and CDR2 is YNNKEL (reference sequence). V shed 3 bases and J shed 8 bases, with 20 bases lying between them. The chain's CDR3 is CASSQASRAIFDEQFF. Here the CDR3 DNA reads TGTGCCAGCAGCCAGGCCAGCAGGGCAATTTTCGATGAGCAGTTCTTC.

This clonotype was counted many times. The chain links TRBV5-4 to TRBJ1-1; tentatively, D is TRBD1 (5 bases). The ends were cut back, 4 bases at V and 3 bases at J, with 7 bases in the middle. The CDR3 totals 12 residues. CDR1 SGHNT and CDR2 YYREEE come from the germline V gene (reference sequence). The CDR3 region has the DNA TGTGCCAGCAGCCGACAGTACACTGAAGCTTTCTTT. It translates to CASSRQYTEAFF.

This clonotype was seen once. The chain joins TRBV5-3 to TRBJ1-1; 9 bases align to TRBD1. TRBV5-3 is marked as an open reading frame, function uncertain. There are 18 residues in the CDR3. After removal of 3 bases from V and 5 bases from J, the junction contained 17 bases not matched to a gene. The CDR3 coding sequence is TGTGCCAGAAGCTCGGATTGGACAGGGGAATCTGTTGGGACTGAAGCTTTCTTT. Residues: CARSSDWTGESVGTEAFF.

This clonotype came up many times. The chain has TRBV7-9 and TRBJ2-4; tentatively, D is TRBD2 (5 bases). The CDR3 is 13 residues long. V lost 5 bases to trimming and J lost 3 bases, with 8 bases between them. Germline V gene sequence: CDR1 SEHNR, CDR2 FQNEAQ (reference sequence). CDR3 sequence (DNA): TGTGCCAGCAGCCCAGGACTCAAAAACATTCAGTACTTC. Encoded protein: CASSPGLKNIQYF.

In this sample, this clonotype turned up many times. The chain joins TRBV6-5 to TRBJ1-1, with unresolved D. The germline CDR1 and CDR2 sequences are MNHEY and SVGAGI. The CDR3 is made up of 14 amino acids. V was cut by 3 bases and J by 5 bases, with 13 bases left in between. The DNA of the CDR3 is TGTGCCAGCAGTTATAGTGTAGTGGGTACTGAAGCTTTCTTT. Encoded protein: CASSYSVVGTEAFF.

DNA for the CDR3: TGCGCCAGCAGCCAAGATTGGACTAGCGGGTTCTACGAGCAGTACTTC. Protein sequence: CASSQDWTSGFYEQYF. The rearrangement joins TRBV4-3 to TRBJ2-7; TRBD2 agrees at 11 bases. This CDR3 contains 16 residues. Looked up from germline, CDR1 is LGHNA and CDR2 is YSLEER. V lost 0 bases to trimming and J lost 3 bases; unmatched junction nucleotides: 4.

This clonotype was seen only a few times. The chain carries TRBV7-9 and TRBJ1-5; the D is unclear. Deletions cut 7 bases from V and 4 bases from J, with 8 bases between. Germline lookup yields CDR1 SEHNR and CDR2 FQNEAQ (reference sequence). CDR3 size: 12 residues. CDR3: CASTMENQPQHF. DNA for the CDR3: TGTGCCAGCACCATGGAGAATCAGCCCCAGCATTTT.

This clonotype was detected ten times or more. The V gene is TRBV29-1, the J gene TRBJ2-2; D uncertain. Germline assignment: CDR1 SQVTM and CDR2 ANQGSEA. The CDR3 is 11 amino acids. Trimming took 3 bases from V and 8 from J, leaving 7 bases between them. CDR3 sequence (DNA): TGCAGCGTTGAGGATCTGGGGGAGCTGTTTTTT. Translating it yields CSVEDLGELFF.

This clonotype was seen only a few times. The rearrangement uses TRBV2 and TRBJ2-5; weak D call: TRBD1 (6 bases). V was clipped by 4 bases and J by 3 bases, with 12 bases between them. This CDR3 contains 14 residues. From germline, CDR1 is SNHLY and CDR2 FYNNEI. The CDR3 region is CASSGRDIKETQYF. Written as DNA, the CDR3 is TGTGCCAGCAGTGGCCGGGACATAAAAGAGACCCAGTACTTC.

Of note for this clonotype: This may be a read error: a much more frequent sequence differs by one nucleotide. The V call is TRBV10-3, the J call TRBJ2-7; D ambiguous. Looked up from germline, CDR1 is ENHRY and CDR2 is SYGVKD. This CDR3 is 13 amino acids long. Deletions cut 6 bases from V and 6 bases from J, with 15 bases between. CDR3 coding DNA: TGTGCCATCAGACCGAATACGAGTTTCGAGCAGTACTTC. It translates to CAIRPNTSFEQYF.

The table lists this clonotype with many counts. DNA for the CDR3: TGCGCCAGCAGCCACGGGCGACAGGGCGCCTACGAGCAGTACTTC. Its protein is CASSHGRQGAYEQYF. The chain combines TRBV4-1 with TRBJ2-7; 7 bases fit TRBD1. The germline gives CDR1 MGHRA, CDR2 YSYEKL. V shed 3 bases and J 2 bases; nucleotides not matched to a gene: 7. The CDR3 runs 15 residues.

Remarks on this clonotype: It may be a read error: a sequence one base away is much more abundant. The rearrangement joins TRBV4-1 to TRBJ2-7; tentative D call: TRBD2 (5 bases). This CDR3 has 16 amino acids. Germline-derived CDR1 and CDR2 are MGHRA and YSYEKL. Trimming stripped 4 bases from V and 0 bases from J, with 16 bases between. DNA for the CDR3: TGCGCCAGCAGCCGCTATCCGACCGGGGTCTCCTACGAGCAGTACTTC. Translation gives CASSRYPTGVSYEQYF.

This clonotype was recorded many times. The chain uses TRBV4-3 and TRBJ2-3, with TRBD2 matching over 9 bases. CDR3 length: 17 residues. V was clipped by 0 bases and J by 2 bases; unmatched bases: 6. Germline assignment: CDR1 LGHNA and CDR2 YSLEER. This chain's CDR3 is CASSQENAGLATDTQYF. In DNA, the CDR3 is TGCGCCAGCAGCCAAGAGAACGCGGGACTAGCCACAGATACGCAGTATTTT.